Listed here are 28 T cell receptor beta chains from one sample, sequenced in a study of CD8 T cells in ankylosing spondylitis. General observations from the study: Within ankylosing spondylitis blood, a TCR beta motif made up of eight highly homologous variants appeared to be characteristic.

For these receptors, no antigen is known. TCRdb ran MiXCR on the 5' RACE reads and lists one entry per CDR3 protein. The table shows some 450,000 distinct CDR3 sequences, with roughly a sixth occurring only once. Sequencing was carried out using blood, either unsorted or a sorted T cell fraction (not recorded which). The receptors here all came from a male donor with ankylosing spondylitis.

The V call is TRBV5-8, the J call TRBJ2-1; no clear D gene. The V gene's germline CDR1 is SGHTS and CDR2 YDEGEE. The CDR3 is made up of 15 amino acids. Trimming left V 0 bases short and J 6 bases short, with 13 bases between. CDR3 in DNA: TGTGCCAGCAGCTTGGCTGGACGGCCCGCCAATGAGCAGTTCTTC. This translates into CASSLAGRPANEQFF.

The rearrangement joins TRBV30 to TRBJ1-1; D ambiguous. V was cut by 4 bases and J by 3 bases, with 18 bases left in between. This CDR3 is built from 15 residues. Germline loops: CDR1 GTSNPN, CDR2 SVGIG (reference sequence). CDR3 residues: CAWTRLEGVDTEAFF. The DNA of the CDR3 is TGTGCCTGGACCCGATTGGAGGGAGTTGACACTGAAGCTTTCTTT.

This chain links TRBV27 with TRBJ2-7; no firm D call. The CDR3 covers 13 residues. V was cut by 6 bases and J by 4 bases, with 13 bases left in between. Germline V CDR1 and CDR2: MNHEY, SMNVEV (reference sequence). This CDR3 is CASSTKIGYEQYF. In DNA, the CDR3 is TGTGCCAGCAGCACAAAGATCGGTTACGAGCAGTACTTC.

CDR3 DNA: TGCAGTGCTAGTGGACAGGGGGCAGATACGCAGTATTTT. The encoded protein is CSASGQGADTQYF. The chain carries TRBV20-1 and TRBJ2-3, with 10 bases matching TRBD1. CDR1 is DFQATT, CDR2 SNEGSKA, per germline (reference sequence). The CDR3 length is 13 residues. The junction had 1 base not matched to a gene; V was cut back by 3 bases and J by 4 bases.

In the case of this clonotype: Sequence at one end of the junction differs from germline and may be a read error. The chain links TRBV15 to TRBJ2-3; the D call may be TRBD1 or TRBD2 (6 bases each). Germline V gene sequence: CDR1 LNHNV, CDR2 YYDKDF (reference sequence). The CDR3 runs to 16 residues. The CDR3 reads CATSREMVGGTYTQYF. CDR3 sequence (DNA): TGTGCCACCAGCAGAGAGATGGTCGGGGGCACATATACGCAGTATTTT.

The chain recombines TRBV28 with TRBJ2-1; 7 nucleotides agree with TRBD1. V was pared by 6 bases and J by 5 bases, with 10 bases of the junction left unmatched. The CDR3 sequence is 15 residues long. The germline V gene has CDR1 MDHEN and CDR2 SYDVKM. CDR3 amino acids: CASRSHTGVNNEQFF. CDR3 DNA sequence: TGTGCCAGCAGATCGCATACAGGGGTTAACAATGAGCAGTTCTTC.

The chain is built from TRBV12-3 or TRBV12-4 and TRBJ1-4; a weak D match, TRBD1 (5 bases). The CDR3 spans 12 residues. Trimming stripped 5 bases from V and 10 bases from J, with 11 bases between. The CDR3 region has the DNA TGTGCCAGCAGTGTCCAGGGCGGAAAACTGTTTTTT. It encodes CASSVQGGKLFF.

This clonotype showed up just a few times. The chain combines TRBV7-2 with TRBJ2-2, with TRBD2 matching over 7 bases. The V segment lost 5 bases and the J segment 4 bases; nucleotides outside the gene matches: 10. From germline, CDR1 is SGHTA and CDR2 FQGNSA. The CDR3 contains 16 residues. The CDR3 protein is CASSGRLGGFTGELFF. CDR3 nucleotide sequence: TGTGCCAGCAGCGGACGACTGGGAGGGTTCACCGGGGAGCTGTTTTTT.

The rearrangement uses TRBV7-2 and TRBJ2-2, with 16 bases aligning to TRBD2. The V segment lost 5 bases and the J segment 5 bases; nucleotides outside the gene matches: 5. The CDR3 totals 17 residues. Germline CDR1 SGHTA, CDR2 FQGNSA. Here the CDR3 DNA reads TGTGCCAGCAGCCAGGCGGGACTAGCGGGAGGGACCGGGGAGCTGTTTTTT. Residues: CASSQAGLAGGTGELFF.

The chain carries TRBV29-1 and TRBJ2-4; 9 positions match TRBD1. This CDR3 spans 16 amino acids. Germline loops: CDR1 SQVTM, CDR2 ANQGSEA. J was trimmed by 1 base and V by 6 bases; bases with no gene match: 10. In DNA form, the CDR3 reads TGCAGCGTGGTTAAGGGACAGGGAGTCGCCAAAAACATTCAGTACTTC. As protein: CSVVKGQGVAKNIQYF.

This clonotype was counted only a few times. The J gene is TRBJ2-2, the V gene TRBV4-3; 7 bases are shared with TRBD2. Germline CDR1 is LGHNA and CDR2 is YSLEER. V was clipped by 1 base and J by 2 bases; unmatched bases: 4. This CDR3 has 16 amino acids. This chain's CDR3 is CASSQGGGVNTGELFF. CDR3 coding DNA: TGCGCCAGCAGCCAAGGGGGGGGGGTTAACACCGGGGAGCTGTTTTTT.

The J gene is TRBJ1-4, the V gene TRBV4-2; D ambiguous. V was cut by 1 base and J by 0 bases, with 9 bases left in between. Per germline, CDR1 LGHNA and CDR2 YNFKEQ. The CDR3 consists of 16 residues. The CDR3 sequence is CASSQADGATNEKLFF. CDR3 bases: TGTGCCAGCAGCCAAGCCGACGGGGCAACTAATGAAAAACTGTTTTTT.

The chain uses TRBV4-2 and TRBJ2-7; D is perhaps TRBD1 or TRBD2 (5 bases each). Germline-derived CDR1 and CDR2 are LGHNA and YNFKEQ. CDR3 size: 16 residues. Deletions cut 1 base from V and 2 bases from J, with 15 bases between. The CDR3 loop reads CASSQGAQGRAYEQYF. CDR3 DNA sequence: TGTGCCAGCAGCCAAGGTGCTCAGGGACGGGCCTACGAGCAGTACTTC.

This clonotype was observed at least ten times. The rearrangement links TRBV12-3 or TRBV12-4 to TRBJ1-6; D might be TRBD1 (5 bases). This CDR3 spans 16 amino acids. The V end lost 3 bases, the J end lost 6 bases, and 15 bases lay between the germline ends. Here the CDR3 DNA reads TGTGCCAGCAGTTTGAGTTCGGGACGCGGTAATTCACCCCTCCACTTT. It translates to CASSLSSGRGNSPLHF.

This clonotype came up a few times. The genes are TRBV7-9 and TRBJ2-7; tentatively, D is TRBD1 (5 bases). The V end was cut by 3 bases, the J end by 2 bases, with 17 bases between. This CDR3 is 16 amino acids long. The germline V gene encodes CDR1 SEHNR and CDR2 FQNEAQ (reference sequence). As DNA, the CDR3 is TGTGCCAGCAGCTTGCTTGCCCCCAGGGTGGCCTACGAGCAGTACTTC. This codes for CASSLLAPRVAYEQYF.

The chain recombines TRBV30 with TRBJ2-1; possibly TRBD2 for D (6 bases). The CDR3 length is 12 residues. CDR1 and CDR2 (germline): GTSNPN, SVGIG (reference sequence). V was clipped by 3 bases and J by 7 bases, with 10 bases between them. The CDR3 here is CAWRLLANEQFF. In DNA form, the CDR3 reads TGTGCCTGGAGGCTACTAGCAAATGAGCAGTTCTTC.

The V and J genes are TRBV6-2 or TRBV6-3 and TRBJ2-7; no reliable D call. CDR1 and CDR2 from the germline V gene are MNHEY and SVGEGT. This CDR3 region has 11 residues. Trimming cost V 7 bases and J 7 bases, with 11 bases left between them. CDR3 sequence: CASKEFGEQYF. DNA of the CDR3: TGTGCCAGCAAAGAATTCGGGGAGCAGTACTTC.

The rearrangement joins TRBV6-1 to TRBJ1-5; D is unresolved. V dropped 10 bases and J dropped 9 bases, with 22 bases sitting between them. The germline V gene encodes CDR1 MNHNS and CDR2 SASEGT. This CDR3 has 14 amino acids. The CDR3 DNA reads TGTGCCACCTGCCTGGATAGCACCTCGGGGCCCCAGCATTTT. Translating gives CATCLDSTSGPQHF.

This clonotype was observed at least ten times. The chain combines TRBV5-1 with TRBJ1-2; D is unclear. The length of the CDR3 is 13 residues. Deletions cut 5 bases from V and 4 bases from J, with 12 bases between. The germline gives CDR1 SGHRS, CDR2 YFSETQ. The CDR3 region is CASRSDTAYGYTF. CDR3 nucleotides: TGCGCCAGCAGAAGTGATACCGCCTATGGCTACACCTTC.

This clonotype was picked up a small number of times. The rearrangement links TRBV24-1 to TRBJ2-3, with D perhaps TRBD2 (6 bases). CDR3 length equals 15 residues. Per germline, CDR1 KGHDR and CDR2 SFDVKD. V was pared by 2 bases and J by 6 bases, with 14 bases between. This CDR3 reads CATSDSQTRSDTQYF. In DNA form, the CDR3 reads TGTGCCACCAGTGATTCGCAGACTAGATCCGATACGCAGTATTTT.

This clonotype was observed a handful of times. The chain couples TRBV9 to TRBJ2-5; tentatively, D is TRBD1 or TRBD2 (6 bases each). Germline V gene sequence: CDR1 SGDLS, CDR2 YYNGEE. CDR3 length equals 15 residues. Trimming stripped 2 bases from V and 2 bases from J, with 13 bases between. CDR3 loop: CASSVLGGPQETQYF. The CDR3 nucleotides read TGTGCCAGCAGCGTTCTTGGGGGGCCTCAAGAGACCCAGTACTTC.

In this sample, this clonotype turned up a few times. The V gene is TRBV7-9, the J gene TRBJ1-1, with D possibly TRBD1 on 6 matching bases. V was trimmed by 4 bases and J by 5 bases, leaving 14 bases between them. This CDR3 has 14 residues. CDR1 is SEHNR and CDR2 is FQNEAQ in the germline V gene (reference sequence). CDR3 bases: TGTGCCAGCAGCTCACAGGGAAGGGTAACTGAAGCTTTCTTT. Residues: CASSSQGRVTEAFF.

The chain links TRBV3-1 to TRBJ2-5, with 9 bases lining up with TRBD1. This CDR3 contains 13 residues. Germline CDR1 and CDR2: LGHDT and YNNKEL (reference sequence). Trimming removed 10 bases from V and 5 bases from J; junction bases left unmatched: 8. As DNA, the CDR3 is TGTGCCACCCGGGACAGGGAGAGGGAGACCCAGTACTTC. This encodes CATRDRERETQYF.

The CDR3 DNA sequence: TGCGCCAGCAGCGCCGGGACTAGCGGGGGCCTTTACAATGAGCAGTTCTTC. Amino acid sequence: CASSAGTSGGLYNEQFF. The chain couples TRBV5-1 to TRBJ2-1; the match to TRBD2 covers 14 bases. V shed 4 bases, J shed 4 bases, and the junction held 7 bases outside the gene matches. Germline assignment: CDR1 SGHRS and CDR2 YFSETQ. This CDR3 contains 17 residues.

This clonotype was seen only a few times. The chain joins TRBV12-3 or TRBV12-4 to TRBJ2-2; D might be TRBD2 (5 bases). The CDR3 covers 15 residues. Trimming cost V 2 bases and J 1 base, with 8 bases left between them. CDR3 DNA: TGTGCCAGCAGTTTAATGCGGGTGAACACCGGGGAGCTGTTTTTT. Translated: CASSLMRVNTGELFF.

This clonotype showed up many times. The V call is TRBV10-3, the J call TRBJ2-7, with a possible D match to TRBD2 (5 bases). Germline V CDR1 and CDR2: ENHRY, SYGVKD. The CDR3 covers 13 residues. The V gene lost 4 bases and the J gene lost 6 bases, with 13 bases spanning the gap. CDR3 protein: CAISVGGPPEQYF. The CDR3 nucleotides are TGTGCCATCAGTGTCGGAGGCCCCCCCGAGCAGTACTTC.

The chain employs TRBV9 and TRBJ2-7; D is unclear. CDR3 length equals 16 residues. Germline CDR1 reads SGDLS; CDR2 reads YYNGEE. V gave up 3 bases and J gave up 7 bases, with 23 bases separating them. CDR3 bases: TGTGCCAGCAGCGCTTACTCGGACCGTTCAGTTAAAGAGCAGTACTTC. Translation gives CASSAYSDRSVKEQYF.

This clonotype was detected many times. The V and J genes are TRBV7-9 and TRBJ2-3; possibly TRBD1 or TRBD2 for D (5 bases each). This CDR3 is built from 15 residues. Per the germline V gene, CDR1 is SEHNR and CDR2 is FQNEAQ (reference sequence). Trimming left V 2 bases short and J 2 bases short, with 11 bases between. In DNA form, the CDR3 reads TGTGCCAGCAGCTTAACTCCGGGGACCACAGATACGCAGTATTTT. It is translated as CASSLTPGTTDTQYF.